A single sample gave rise to the 29 T cell receptor beta chains below, sequenced in a study of shared clonotypes between healthy human individuals. Produced via immunoSEQ multiplex PCR; TCRdb's table is partial and in-frame only. The sample includes roughly 2.5 million clones, around 94% of them seen just once. Sequenced sample: naive CD4+ T cells sorted from blood. Regarding subset: CD45RA+ positively selected. These receptors all stem from a man younger than 30 in good health.

This chain links TRBV19 with TRBJ1-1; unclear D gene. The V gene lost 3 bases and the J gene lost 1 base, with 15 bases spanning the gap. Per germline, CDR1 LNHDA and CDR2 SQIVND (reference sequence). The CDR3 has 16 amino acids. The CDR3 bases are TGTGCCAGTAGTATCAGAGATAGTGCCCCGAACACTGAAGCTTTCTTT. Amino acids: CASSIRDSAPNTEAFF.

The chain joins TRBV28 to TRBJ2-6, with D perhaps being TRBD1 or TRBD2 (6 bases each). The V gene's germline CDR1 is MDHEN and CDR2 SYDVKM. CDR3 size: 18 residues. Trimming cost V 3 bases and J 2 bases, with 17 bases left between them. CDR3 loop: CASSLGGGTGTGANVLTF. As DNA, the CDR3 is TGTGCCAGCAGTTTGGGGGGAGGAACAGGGACTGGGGCCAACGTCCTGACTTTC.

The chain is built from TRBV9 and TRBJ1-1; D is perhaps TRBD1 (6 bases). The CDR3 covers 14 residues. Germline values: CDR1 SGDLS, CDR2 YYNGEE. V was trimmed by 4 bases and J by 10 bases, leaving 20 bases between them. DNA of the CDR3: TGTGCCAGCAGCCCAGAGCTAACAGGGCTTGGAGCTTTCTTT. Translated: CASSPELTGLGAFF.

This clone was observed a handful of times. The rearrangement links TRBV2 to TRBJ1-2; 7 bases line up with TRBD1. Germline V lookup: CDR1 SNHLY, CDR2 FYNNEI. V gave up 8 bases and J gave up 5 bases; unmatched junction bases: 2. The CDR3 is 11 residues long. The CDR3 sequence: CASGQAYGYTF. In DNA, the CDR3 is TGTGCCAGCGGACAGGCGTATGGCTACACCTTC. Drawing the rest from reference TRBV2 and TRBJ1-2, the complete variable domain is EPEVTQTPSHQVTQMGQEVILRCVPISNHLYFYWYRQILGQKVEFLVSFYNNEISEKSEIFDDQFSVERPDGSNFTLKIRSTKLEDSAMYFCASGQAYGYTFGSGTRLTVV.

The chain carries TRBV30 and TRBJ1-5, with D uncertain. The CDR3 covers 14 residues. V dropped 1 base and J dropped 0 bases, with 7 bases sitting between them. From germline, CDR1 is GTSNPN and CDR2 SVGIG (reference sequence). The CDR3 region is CAWSGTISNQPQHF. CDR3 nucleotide sequence: TGTGCCTGGAGTGGGACTATTAGCAATCAGCCCCAGCATTTT.

The genes are TRBV5-1 and TRBJ2-3; 12 bases map to TRBD1. The CDR3 runs 16 residues. With V trimmed by 3 bases and J by 9 bases, 11 bases remained unmatched. CDR1 is SGHRS and CDR2 is YFSETQ in the germline V gene. CDR3 region: CASSSLPGQGALTQYF. As DNA, the CDR3 is TGCGCCAGCAGCTCGCTGCCGGGACAGGGGGCCCTCACGCAGTATTTT.

V usage is TRBV5-1 and J usage is TRBJ2-3, with a tentative D call TRBD2 (6 bases). This CDR3 has 16 amino acids. Germline assignment: CDR1 SGHRS and CDR2 YFSETQ. Deletions cut 5 bases from V and 4 bases from J, with 20 bases between. Written as DNA, the CDR3 is TGCGCCAGCAGTTTTTACGGGGGTAAAGGATCAGATACGCAGTATTTT. This gives the protein CASSFYGGKGSDTQYF.

This clone was observed once. The rearrangement links TRBV11-2 to TRBJ2-1; TRBD1 matches at 10 bases. This CDR3 contains 16 residues. J gave up 5 bases and V 5 bases, and 9 bases lay outside the gene matches. The germline V gene has CDR1 SGHAT and CDR2 FQNNGV. The CDR3 loop is CASSAAGTGVDNEQFF. The CDR3 DNA reads TGTGCCAGCAGCGCGGCAGGGACAGGGGTGGACAATGAGCAGTTCTTC.

The chain uses TRBV7-9 and TRBJ2-5; a possible D gene is TRBD2 (6 bases). From germline, CDR1 is SEHNR and CDR2 FQNEAQ (reference sequence). CDR3 length: 15 amino acids. Trimming cost V 5 bases and J 4 bases, with 17 bases left between them. Here the CDR3 reads CASSPRAGYTETQYF. In DNA, the CDR3 is TGTGCCAGCAGCCCTCGGGCGGGGTACACAGAGACCCAGTACTTC.

This chain links TRBV4-1 with TRBJ1-6; 9 nucleotides agree with TRBD1. Per germline, CDR1 MGHRA and CDR2 YSYEKL. The CDR3 length is 22 residues. V was clipped by 1 base and J by 1 base; unmatched bases: 17. In nucleotides, the CDR3 is TGCGCCAGCAGCCAAGTTTCCCCGGGACAGGGAGACCGGGTGTCCTATAATTCACCCCTCCACTTT. It specifies CASSQVSPGQGDRVSYNSPLHF.

V usage is TRBV5-1 and J usage is TRBJ2-2; 8 bases agree with TRBD2. The J segment lost 7 bases and the V segment lost 3 bases, leaving 17 bases of the junction unmatched. CDR3 length: 18 residues. Per germline, CDR1 SGHRS and CDR2 YFSETQ. CDR3 in amino acids: CASSWTSLRELVGGELFF. As DNA, the CDR3 is TGCGCCAGCAGCTGGACTAGCTTGAGGGAACTCGTCGGCGGGGAGCTGTTTTTT. The variable domain in full, completed from reference TRBV5-1 and TRBJ2-2, reads KAGVTQTPRYLIKTRGQQVTLSCSPISGHRSVSWYQQTPGQGLQFLFEYFSETQRNKGNFPGRFSGRQFSNSRSEMNVSTLELGDSALYLCASSWTSLRELVGGELFFGEGSRLTVL.

CDR3 bases: TGCAGCGTTATGGACAGGGGGCGGGGGAATGAGCAGTTCTTC. This translates into CSVMDRGRGNEQFF. J is TRBJ2-1 and V is TRBV29-1; 11 bases map to TRBD1. This CDR3 has 14 residues. Germline V gene data show CDR1 as SQVTM and CDR2 as ANQGSEA. V lost 5 bases to trimming and J lost 7 bases; unmatched junction nucleotides: 7.

The chain has TRBV12-5 and TRBJ2-7, with 8 positions matching TRBD2. This CDR3 has 16 amino acids. Germline-derived CDR1 and CDR2 are LGHNT and FRNRAP. The trim removed 0 bases at V and 2 bases at J, leaving 6 bases unmatched. As DNA, the CDR3 is TGTGCTAGTGGTTTGGTAGATTTCGGGAGGGCCTACGAGCAGTACTTC. Translation: CASGLVDFGRAYEQYF.

The rearrangement uses TRBV10-3 and TRBJ2-1; D is possibly TRBD2 (5 bases). Looked up from germline, CDR1 is ENHRY and CDR2 is SYGVKD. The CDR3 loop spans 12 amino acids. V lost 0 bases, J lost 15 bases, and 12 bases lay in between. The DNA for the CDR3 is TGTGCCATCAGTGAGTCTGTGGGAGAGGTGTTCTTC. The encoded protein is CAISESVGEVFF.

The chain couples TRBV6-6 to TRBJ2-5; D gene unclear. Per the germline V gene, CDR1 is MNHNY and CDR2 is SVGAGI (reference sequence). The CDR3 covers 13 residues. Between the trimmed V and J ends, which lost 6 bases and 3 bases, there was a span of 11 bases. The CDR3 DNA is TGTGCCAGCAGAGCCCCAGTAAAAGAGACCCAGTACTTC. It translates to CASRAPVKETQYF.

The rearrangement uses TRBV19 and TRBJ1-4; TRBD1 matches 8 bases. The CDR3 sequence is 14 residues long. The ends lost 6 bases at V and 5 bases at J; junction bases unmatched: 5. Germline loops: CDR1 LNHDA, CDR2 SQIVND (reference sequence). The CDR3 protein is CASSSDRENEKLFF. Here the CDR3 DNA reads TGTGCCAGTAGCTCGGACAGGGAAAATGAAAAACTGTTTTTT.

The V gene is TRBV9, the J gene TRBJ2-3; D unclear. Trimming shortened V by 3 bases and J by 4 bases, and 9 bases separated the two germline ends. This CDR3 contains 13 residues. CDR1 is SGDLS, CDR2 YYNGEE, per germline. Here the CDR3 reads CASSAPHPDTQYF. The CDR3 nucleotides are TGTGCCAGCAGCGCGCCCCACCCAGATACGCAGTATTTT.

The chain recombines TRBV5-4 with TRBJ2-7; 8 nucleotides align to TRBD1. Germline CDR1 SGHNT, CDR2 YYREEE (reference sequence). The CDR3 is 14 residues long. Losses at the gene ends were 3 bases for V and 2 bases for J; bases not matched to a gene: 4. In nucleotides, the CDR3 is TGTGCCAGCAGCTCGGGGGACAGGCCCTACGAGCAGTACTTC. It codes for CASSSGDRPYEQYF. Full variable domain (remainder filled in from reference TRBV5-4 and TRBJ2-7): ETGVTQSPTHLIKTRGQQVTLRCSSQSGHNTVSWYQQALGQGPQFIFQYYREEENGRGNFPPRFSGLQFPNYSSELNVNALELDDSALYLCASSSGDRPYEQYFGPGTRLTVT.

This clone was seen only once. V and J are TRBV27 and TRBJ2-1; 7 nucleotides line up with TRBD1. V shed 5 bases and J 9 bases; nucleotides not matched to a gene: 7. The CDR3 contains 13 residues. CDR1 and CDR2 from the germline V gene are MNHEY and SMNVEV (reference sequence). The CDR3 DNA is TGTGCCAGCAGTATCCTACAGGGGCTTGAGCAGTTCTTC. It is translated as CASSILQGLEQFF.

V gene TRBV7-9 combines with J gene TRBJ1-2; D is unclear. CDR1 and CDR2 (germline): SEHNR, FQNEAQ (reference sequence). The CDR3 sequence is 15 residues long. The V and J ends lost 4 bases and 2 bases respectively, with 14 bases between them. CDR3 region: CASSWGRAENYGYTF. The CDR3 bases are TGTGCCAGCAGCTGGGGAAGGGCGGAGAACTATGGCTACACCTTC.

With respect to this clone: Other DNA sequences in this specimen translate into the identical CDR3. The chain couples TRBV6-1 to TRBJ2-2; D not resolved. The V and J ends lost 6 bases and 4 bases respectively, with 9 bases between them. The germline gives CDR1 MNHNS, CDR2 SASEGT. The CDR3 has 13 amino acids. The CDR3 nucleotides are TGTGCCAGCAGCGCGGCGCTCACCGGGGAGCTGTTTTTT. Amino acids: CASSAALTGELFF.

The chain employs TRBV11-2 and TRBJ1-1; D unclear. The CDR3 contains 15 residues. In germline, CDR1 is SGHAT, CDR2 FQNNGV. The ends were cut back, 8 bases at V and 0 bases at J, with 16 bases in the middle. CDR3 sequence reads: CASSPRAHLNTEAFF. As DNA, the CDR3 is TGTGCCAGCTCTCCTCGGGCACATTTGAACACTGAAGCTTTCTTT. Combining the CDR3 with reference TRBV11-2 and TRBJ1-1 gives the whole variable domain EAGVAQSPRYKIIEKRQSVAFWCNPISGHATLYWYQQILGQGPKLLIQFQNNGVVDDSQLPKDRFSAERLKGVDSTLKIQPAKLEDSAVYLCASSPRAHLNTEAFFGQGTRLTVV.

This clone was found a few times. J is TRBJ1-2 and V is TRBV30; TRBD1 aligns across 8 bases. V shed 3 bases, J shed 8 bases, and the junction held 11 bases outside the gene matches. The V gene's germline CDR1 is GTSNPN and CDR2 SVGIG (reference sequence). This CDR3 has 14 residues. CDR3 nucleotide sequence: TGTGCCTGGAGGACGACAGGGGCGCCTCCGGGCTACACCTTC. It yields the protein CAWRTTGAPPGYTF.

The chain employs TRBV21-1 and TRBJ1-2. TRBV21-1 is given as a pseudogene. The CDR3 spans 17 residues. This CDR3 is CASSKAEGTSLDYGYTF. CDR3 nucleotide sequence: TGTGCCAGCAGCAAAGCAGAGGGGACTTCTCTCGACTATGGCTACACCTTC.

CDR3 nucleotide sequence: TGTGCCAGCAGTTACCAGGGGGAGACCCAGTACTTC. This encodes CASSYQGETQYF. V is TRBV6-5 and J is TRBJ2-5, with D maybe TRBD1 (6 bases). The CDR3 is 12 residues long. The germline V gene encodes CDR1 MNHEY and CDR2 SVGAGI. Trimming left V 2 bases short and J 5 bases short, with 6 bases between.

J is TRBJ2-1 and V is TRBV28, with D unresolved. The CDR3 totals 12 residues. Trimming pared 5 bases from V and 9 bases from J, leaving 11 bases between. From germline, CDR1 is MDHEN and CDR2 SYDVKM. The CDR3, as DNA: TGTGCCAGCAGTCCCCTCTTGCGTGAGCAGTTCTTC. This encodes CASSPLLREQFF.

As DNA, the CDR3 is TGCGCCAGCAGCCAAGTTAGTGGGAGTCGGTACACCGGGGAGCTGTTTTTT. Translation gives CASSQVSGSRYTGELFF. This chain uses TRBV4-3 with TRBJ2-2; D is perhaps TRBD2 (5 bases). Trimming took 1 base from V and 3 from J, leaving 15 bases between them. Germline CDR1 and CDR2: LGHNA and YSLEER. The CDR3 covers 17 residues.

The V gene is TRBV2, the J gene TRBJ1-3, with a tentative D call TRBD1 (5 bases). V was cut by 2 bases and J by 4 bases, with 12 bases left in between. The V gene's germline CDR1 is SNHLY and CDR2 FYNNEI. The CDR3 has 15 residues. The CDR3 nucleotides are TGTGCCAGCAGTGAACGGACAACCAACGGAAACACCATATATTTT. It is translated as CASSERTTNGNTIYF.

The V call is TRBV2, the J call TRBJ2-4, with D possibly being TRBD1 or TRBD2 (5 bases each). Trimming removed 6 bases at V and 0 bases at J, with 12 bases between. The CDR3 is 15 residues long. Germline V gene lookup returns CDR1 SNHLY and CDR2 FYNNEI. The CDR3 DNA follows: TGTGCCAGCAGGGAGGATACAGGAGCCAAAAACATTCAGTACTTC. Protein sequence: CASREDTGAKNIQYF.